A selection of T cell receptor beta chains follows, all from one sample in a study of T-cell reconstitution after alpha-beta-depleted transplantation in children. TCRdb re-called the PCR reads through MiXCR, storing one row per CDR3 protein. The sample lists 440,000 or so distinct CDR3 sequences, roughly 11% occurring once. The sequencing here drew on PBMCs from the stem cell graft donor, taken from the stem cell graft. Receptors originate from a human donor who donated a stem cell graft to a child with acute myeloid leukemia. Each CDR3 is given with its conserved first and last residue. Each record gives: clone size, J gene, V gene, D gene, CDR3 protein, CDR3 DNA. The D gene is left open where the match is weak. Clone size is given for some rows only: seen once, a few or many times, or a class if the clone is expanded.

size: .; J: TRBJ1-2; V: TRBV12-3/TRBV12-4; D: .; CDR3: CASSPAAGGGYGYTF; DNA: TGTGCCAGCAGTCCAGCAGCCGGAGGGGGGTATGGCTACACCTTC
size: .; J: TRBJ2-1; V: TRBV5-1; D: TRBD2; CDR3: CASSSPGLGDYNEQFF; DNA: TGCGCCAGCAGCTCGCCGGGACTAGGGGATTACAATGAGCAGTTCTTC
size: .; J: TRBJ2-3; V: TRBV6-5; D: .; CDR3: CASSYSQKSTDTQYF; DNA: TGTGCCAGCAGTTACTCTCAGAAGAGCACAGATACGCAGTATTTT
size: few; J: TRBJ2-2; V: TRBV12-3/TRBV12-4; D: TRBD2; CDR3: CASSPRAGTSGTFAGELFF; DNA: TGTGCCAGCAGCCCTCGGGCCGGGACTAGCGGGACTTTTGCCGGGGAGCTGTTTTTT
size: .; J: TRBJ2-1; V: TRBV3-1; D: TRBD1; CDR3: CASCDTRTGGHEQFF; DNA: TGTGCCAGCTGCGACACTCGGACAGGGGGCCATGAGCAGTTCTTC
size: .; J: TRBJ2-3; V: TRBV9; D: TRBD2; CDR3: CASSVVAGGGTDTQYF; DNA: TGTGCCAGCAGCGTAGTTGCGGGAGGAGGCACAGATACGCAGTATTTT
size: many; J: TRBJ1-2; V: TRBV25-1; D: TRBD1; CDR3: CASSDRGSPYGYTF; DNA: TGTGCCAGCAGTGACAGGGGGTCCCCCTATGGCTACACCTTC
size: .; J: TRBJ1-5; V: TRBV6-2/TRBV6-3; D: .; CDR3: CASLPGYSNQPQHF; DNA: TGTGCCAGCCTCCCGGGATATAGCAATCAGCCCCAGCATTTT
size: many; J: TRBJ2-1; V: TRBV2; D: TRBD1; CDR3: CASSRGQGAVNEQFF; DNA: TGTGCCAGCAGTCGCGGACAGGGGGCGGTCAATGAGCAGTTCTTC
size: many; J: TRBJ2-5; V: TRBV7-2; D: .; CDR3: CASTMSYQETQYF; DNA: TGTGCCAGCACCATGTCGTACCAAGAGACCCAGTACTTC
size: many; J: TRBJ2-2; V: TRBV7-2; D: .; CDR3: CASSLSRRAGELFF; DNA: TGTGCCAGCAGCTTATCTAGAAGGGCCGGGGAGCTGTTTTTT
size: many; J: TRBJ2-3; V: TRBV27; D: .; CDR3: CASSFSGTTDTQYF; DNA: TGTGCCAGCAGTTTTAGCGGAACAACAGATACGCAGTATTTT
size: .; J: TRBJ1-2; V: TRBV20-1; D: .; CDR3: CSAKRRANYGYTF; DNA: TGCAGTGCTAAGAGGAGGGCTAACTATGGCTACACCTTC
size: .; J: TRBJ2-3; V: TRBV20-1; D: .; CDR3: CSATRLRGDTQYF; DNA: TGCAGTGCTACAAGACTAAGAGGAGATACGCAGTATTTT
size: few; J: TRBJ2-7; V: TRBV5-6; D: TRBD1; CDR3: CASSSSGTASYEQYF; DNA: TGTGCCAGCAGCTCGTCCGGGACAGCCTCCTACGAGCAGTACTTC
size: many; J: TRBJ2-3; V: TRBV29-1; D: TRBD1; CDR3: CSALTGGSDTQYF; DNA: TGCAGCGCCTTGACAGGGGGTTCAGATACGCAGTATTTT
size: few; J: TRBJ2-1; V: TRBV29-1; D: TRBD1; CDR3: CSVVQGGNEQFF; DNA: TGCAGCGTAGTACAGGGGGGCAATGAGCAGTTCTTC
size: many; J: TRBJ1-2; V: TRBV5-1; D: .; CDR3: CASSFSIPNLNYGYTF; DNA: TGCGCCAGCAGCTTTTCCATACCAAACCTAAACTATGGCTACACCTTC
size: .; J: TRBJ1-1; V: TRBV10-3; D: TRBD1; CDR3: CAISESPTGSGTEAFF; DNA: TGTGCCATCAGTGAGTCTCCGACAGGGTCAGGCACTGAAGCTTTCTTT
size: .; J: TRBJ1-2; V: TRBV12-5; D: .; CDR3: CASGLSQGLGSGYTF; DNA: TGTGCTAGTGGTTTATCTCAGGGGCTTGGAAGTGGCTACACCTTC
size: few; J: TRBJ2-5; V: TRBV7-9; D: .; CDR3: CASSVSGTRVETQYF; DNA: TGTGCCAGCAGCGTATCCGGGACGAGAGTGGAGACCCAGTACTTC
size: many; J: TRBJ1-4; V: TRBV21-1; D: .; CDR3: CASSKGAGGQEKLFF; DNA: TGTGCCAGCAGCAAAGGGGCGGGGGGCCAAGAAAAACTGTTTTTT
size: .; J: TRBJ2-1; V: TRBV9; D: .; CDR3: CASSVAPRGLYNEQFF; DNA: TGTGCCAGCAGCGTAGCTCCGAGGGGCCTCTACAATGAGCAGTTCTTC
size: few; J: TRBJ1-5; V: TRBV10-2; D: .; CDR3: CASSTVGNQPQHF; DNA: TGCGCCAGCAGCACGGTGGGCAATCAGCCCCAGCATTTT
size: few; J: TRBJ2-7; V: TRBV4-3; D: .; CDR3: CASSQDLGTQLKEEQYF; DNA: TGCGCCAGCAGCCAAGATCTCGGGACCCAGCTTAAAGAAGAGCAGTACTTC
size: few; J: TRBJ1-2; V: TRBV29-1; D: .; CDR3: CSATTRNNYGYTF; DNA: TGCAGCGCAACAACGAGGAATAACTATGGCTACACCTTC